This T cell receptor beta chain was sequenced for a study of blood T cell repertoires in COVID-19. Study-wide background: PBMCs, B-cell-depleted T cells, or T cells were the source of the cDNA or gDNA that made up the material.

This CDR3 region has 16 residues. Trimming shortened V by 5 bases and J by 0 bases, and 14 bases separated the two germline ends. Per germline, CDR1 MNHEY and CDR2 SMNVEV (reference sequence). Seattle patients were enrolled while actively infected and followed longitudinally. TCRdb keeps only in-frame clones here, not all; method: immunoSEQ multiplex PCR. The profile shows 300,000 to 450,000 clones, 80% to 90% of them singletons. J is TRBJ2-1 and V is TRBV27, with D perhaps matching TRBD1 (6 bases). Sequences were obtained from peripheral blood. This receptor was identified in a woman aged 60-75 years with COVID-19, enrolled during active disease. The CDR3 DNA is TGTGCCAGCAGTATCATTAGGGGGAGCTCCTACAATGAGCAGTTCTTC. Encoded protein: CASSIIRGSSYNEQFF.